Listed below are T cell receptor beta chains from one sample, sequenced in a study of OX40 agonist ivuxolimab in advanced cancers. Sequenced by immunoSEQ multiplex PCR; TCRdb stores in-frame clones only, minus some. The sample has approximately 90,000 clones, approximately 90% seen once. Sequenced material: CD4+ or CD8+ T cells sorted from blood, taken in a trial of the OX40 agonist ivuxolimab. The receptors here all came from an adult with an advanced solid tumor such as melanoma, head and neck, liver or kidney cancer. Both conserved end residues are part of each CDR3. The D gene is left open where the match is weak. Expanded clones are given a class, and other clones once, few, many or no size at all.

D gene: -
clone size: -
V gene: TRBV5-1
J gene: TRBJ2-3
CDR3 protein: CASSLASRGSVSTDTQYF
CDR3 DNA: TGCGCCAGCAGCTTGGCCTCTCGGGGTTCTGTAAGCACAGATACGCAGTATTTT

D gene: -
clone size: -
V gene: TRBV5-1
J gene: TRBJ2-7
CDR3 protein: CASSSEPYEQYF
CDR3 DNA: TGCGCCAGCAGCTCGGAACCCTACGAGCAGTACTTC

D gene: -
clone size: -
V gene: TRBV5-6
J gene: TRBJ1-1
CDR3 protein: CASSFGTRVMNTEAFF
CDR3 DNA: TGTGCCAGCAGCTTTGGGACAAGAGTGATGAACACTGAAGCTTTCTTT

D gene: TRBD1
clone size: -
V gene: TRBV7-2
J gene: TRBJ1-6
CDR3 protein: CASSLETGGENSPLHF
CDR3 DNA: TGTGCCAGCAGCTTAGAGACAGGGGGCGAAAATTCACCCCTCCACTTT

D gene: TRBD2
clone size: -
V gene: TRBV18
J gene: TRBJ2-3
CDR3 protein: CASSPQVVGGTDTQYF
CDR3 DNA: TGTGCCAGCTCACCGCAGGTTGTCGGGGGGACAGATACGCAGTATTTT

D gene: -
clone size: -
V gene: TRBV5-4
J gene: TRBJ1-2
CDR3 protein: CASSLPGSANYGYTF
CDR3 DNA: TGTGCCAGCAGCTTGCCGGGGTCGGCCAACTATGGCTACACCTTC

D gene: TRBD2
clone size: -
V gene: TRBV5-1
J gene: TRBJ2-7
CDR3 protein: CASSPARGGPYEQYF
CDR3 DNA: TGCGCCAGCAGCCCCGCGCGGGGGGGCCCCTACGAGCAGTACTTC

D gene: TRBD2
clone size: once
V gene: TRBV4-3
J gene: TRBJ2-5
CDR3 protein: CASSPAGGAGGRWETQYF
CDR3 DNA: TGCGCCAGCAGCCCCGCGGGTGGAGCGGGGGGGCGTTGGGAGACCCAGTACTTC

D gene: -
clone size: -
V gene: TRBV18
J gene: TRBJ1-2
CDR3 protein: CASSEDRRGAYGYTF
CDR3 DNA: TGTGCCAGCTCCGAAGACAGGAGGGGTGCCTATGGCTACACCTTC

D gene: -
clone size: -
V gene: TRBV4-3
J gene: TRBJ1-2
CDR3 protein: CASSQEPGYGYTF
CDR3 DNA: TGCGCCAGCAGCCAAGAGCCGGGGTATGGCTACACCTTC

D gene: -
clone size: few
V gene: TRBV19
J gene: TRBJ1-6
CDR3 protein: CASSTPGDNQRTLHF
CDR3 DNA: TGTGCCAGTAGTACTCCGGGGGACAACCAAAGGACCCTCCACTTT

D gene: -
clone size: -
V gene: TRBV2
J gene: TRBJ2-2
CDR3 protein: CASSGTPRTGELFF
CDR3 DNA: TGTGCCAGCAGTGGGACTCCCCGCACCGGGGAGCTGTTTTTT

D gene: TRBD2
clone size: few
V gene: TRBV6-1
J gene: TRBJ2-7
CDR3 protein: CASSDRAGGPYEQYF
CDR3 DNA: TGTGCCAGCAGTGATAGAGCGGGGGGGCCGTACGAGCAGTACTTC

D gene: -
clone size: -
V gene: TRBV6-5
J gene: TRBJ2-7
CDR3 protein: CASSYSGQRYEQYF
CDR3 DNA: TGTGCCAGCAGTTACTCGGGGCAGCGGTACGAGCAGTACTTC

D gene: TRBD1
clone size: -
V gene: TRBV5-5
J gene: TRBJ1-5
CDR3 protein: CASSWDRNQPQHF
CDR3 DNA: TGTGCCAGCAGTTGGGACAGAAATCAGCCCCAGCATTTT

D gene: -
clone size: few
V gene: TRBV6-6
J gene: TRBJ1-6
CDR3 protein: CASRSHQTEYNSPLHF
CDR3 DNA: TGTGCCAGCAGATCCCACCAGACGGAATATAATTCACCCCTCCACTTT

D gene: -
clone size: -
V gene: TRBV9
J gene: TRBJ2-1
CDR3 protein: CASSVGRGTGNEQFF
CDR3 DNA: TGTGCCAGCAGCGTAGGGAGGGGGACTGGCAATGAGCAGTTCTTC

D gene: -
clone size: -
V gene: TRBV14
J gene: TRBJ1-2
CDR3 protein: CASSQDYRPGGYTF
CDR3 DNA: TGTGCCAGCAGCCAAGATTACCGCCCCGGTGGCTACACCTTC

D gene: -
clone size: -
V gene: TRBV2
J gene: TRBJ1-6
CDR3 protein: CASSQSFGDSPLHF
CDR3 DNA: TGTGCCAGCAGCCAAAGTTTTGGGGATTCACCCCTCCACTTT

D gene: -
clone size: -
V gene: TRBV19
J gene: TRBJ2-1
CDR3 protein: CASSTQAENEQFF
CDR3 DNA: TGTGCCAGTAGTACTCAGGCCGAAAATGAGCAGTTCTTC

D gene: TRBD2
clone size: -
V gene: TRBV27
J gene: TRBJ2-5
CDR3 protein: CASSFKVSSGGARRETQYF
CDR3 DNA: TGTGCCAGCAGTTTTAAAGTCTCTAGCGGGGGGGCGAGGCGAGAGACCCAGTACTTC

D gene: -
clone size: -
V gene: TRBV19
J gene: TRBJ1-4
CDR3 protein: CASSIGTVTNEKLFF
CDR3 DNA: TGTGCCAGTAGTATAGGGACCGTAACTAATGAAAAACTGTTTTTT

D gene: -
clone size: -
V gene: TRBV4-2
J gene: TRBJ2-7
CDR3 protein: CASSQDLTQGRGYEQYF
CDR3 DNA: TGTGCCAGCAGCCAAGATTTGACGCAGGGTAGGGGCTACGAGCAGTACTTC

D gene: -
clone size: few
V gene: TRBV7-8
J gene: TRBJ1-6
CDR3 protein: CASSLAQGSSYNSPLHF
CDR3 DNA: TGTGCCAGCAGCTTAGCGCAAGGCAGCTCCTATAATTCACCCCTCCACTTT

D gene: -
clone size: -
V gene: TRBV7-8
J gene: TRBJ2-5
CDR3 protein: CASSLGGRETQYF
CDR3 DNA: TGTGCCAGCAGCTTAGGAGGGCGGGAGACCCAGTACTTC

D gene: TRBD1
clone size: -
V gene: TRBV5-6
J gene: TRBJ2-7
CDR3 protein: CASSYYEQGFQGYEQYF
CDR3 DNA: TGTGCCAGCAGCTATTACGAACAGGGGTTTCAGGGATACGAGCAGTACTTC

D gene: -
clone size: -
V gene: TRBV7-2
J gene: TRBJ1-1
CDR3 protein: CASSSEYPGFSTFF
CDR3 DNA: TGTGCCAGCAGCTCCGAATACCCGGGGTTTTCAACTTTCTTT

D gene: -
clone size: -
V gene: TRBV10-1
J gene: TRBJ1-5
CDR3 protein: CASSETAVQPQHF
CDR3 DNA: TGCGCCAGCAGTGAGACAGCAGTTCAGCCCCAGCATTTT

D gene: TRBD1
clone size: once
V gene: TRBV11-2
J gene: TRBJ1-2
CDR3 protein: CASSQTGGANYGYTF
CDR3 DNA: TGTGCCAGCAGCCAAACAGGGGGCGCGAACTATGGCTACACCTTC

D gene: -
clone size: -
V gene: TRBV29-1
J gene: TRBJ1-6
CDR3 protein: CTRNRDINSPLHF
CDR3 DNA: TGCACTCGAAACAGGGACATTAATTCACCCCTCCACTTT

D gene: -
clone size: -
V gene: TRBV11-2
J gene: TRBJ1-5
CDR3 protein: CASSLDQGNQPQHF
CDR3 DNA: TGTGCCAGCAGCTTAGATCAGGGGAATCAGCCCCAGCATTTT

D gene: -
clone size: -
V gene: TRBV30
J gene: TRBJ1-1
CDR3 protein: CASPDITLKAFF
CDR3 DNA: TGTGCCTCCCCGGACATCACCCTGAAGGCTTTCTTT

D gene: TRBD1
clone size: once
V gene: TRBV30
J gene: TRBJ2-3
CDR3 protein: CAWIPLPGQGTDTQYF
CDR3 DNA: TGTGCCTGGATCCCATTACCGGGACAGGGCACAGATACGCAGTATTTT

D gene: -
clone size: -
V gene: TRBV25-1
J gene: TRBJ1-4
CDR3 protein: CASSGWGSLGEKLFF
CDR3 DNA: TGTGCCAGCAGTGGCTGGGGCAGCTTGGGGGAAAAACTGTTTTTT

D gene: -
clone size: -
V gene: TRBV29-1
J gene: TRBJ1-3
CDR3 protein: CSVEGGGNTIYF
CDR3 DNA: TGCAGCGTTGAGGGTGGTGGAAACACCATATATTTT

D gene: -
clone size: -
V gene: TRBV5-4
J gene: TRBJ2-1
CDR3 protein: CASSLGGVTYNEQFF
CDR3 DNA: TGTGCCAGCAGCTTGGGGGGGGTCACCTACAATGAGCAGTTCTTC

D gene: -
clone size: once
V gene: TRBV5-1
J gene: TRBJ2-7
CDR3 protein: CASSRAGDTYEQYF
CDR3 DNA: TGCGCCAGCAGCCGCGCCGGGGACACCTACGAGCAGTACTTC

D gene: TRBD1
clone size: -
V gene: TRBV15
J gene: TRBJ2-7
CDR3 protein: CATSSPGQGTYEQYF
CDR3 DNA: TGTGCCACCAGCAGTCCGGGACAGGGGACCTACGAGCAGTACTTC

D gene: TRBD2
clone size: -
V gene: TRBV7-2
J gene: TRBJ2-2
CDR3 protein: CASHRLAGGQGGELFF
CDR3 DNA: TGTGCCAGCCATAGACTAGCGGGGGGACAGGGCGGGGAGCTGTTTTTT

D gene: -
clone size: -
V gene: TRBV7-2
J gene: TRBJ2-2
CDR3 protein: CASSLGGAGVVSGELFF
CDR3 DNA: TGTGCCAGCAGCTTAGGTGGGGCAGGGGTGGTCTCCGGGGAGCTGTTTTTT

D gene: -
clone size: -
V gene: TRBV5-4
J gene: TRBJ2-1
CDR3 protein: CATLRAGGGSEQFF
CDR3 DNA: TGTGCCACCCTTAGGGCAGGGGGGGGTAGCGAGCAGTTCTTC

D gene: -
clone size: -
V gene: TRBV4-1
J gene: TRBJ1-1
CDR3 protein: CASSQGWARGPAEAFF
CDR3 DNA: TGCGCCAGCAGCCAAGGATGGGCCAGGGGCCCGGCTGAAGCTTTCTTT

D gene: -
clone size: -
V gene: TRBV2
J gene: TRBJ1-2
CDR3 protein: CASSESLGGYGYTF
CDR3 DNA: TGTGCCAGCAGTGAATCTCTGGGGGGGTATGGCTACACCTTC

D gene: -
clone size: once
V gene: TRBV5-4
J gene: TRBJ2-2
CDR3 protein: CASLPRGGSTGELFF
CDR3 DNA: TGTGCCAGCCTCCCAAGGGGAGGCTCCACCGGGGAGCTGTTTTTT